Each of the 2 T cell receptor beta chains below was sequenced from the same sample in a study of T cell responses to AZD1222 COVID-19 vaccine. Data came from immunoSEQ multiplex PCR; TCRdb stores just in-frame clones and leaves some out. The table has some 120,000 clones, around 89% seen once. Sequences were derived from peripheral blood, sampled on day 0 of AZD1222 vaccination. The source of these receptors is an adult in good health.

The rearrangement links TRBV10-3 to TRBJ2-5; TRBD1 matches at 11 bases. V lost 6 bases, J lost 4 bases, and 10 bases stayed unmatched. The length of the CDR3 is 16 residues. The V gene's germline CDR1 is ENHRY and CDR2 SYGVKD. The CDR3 spells CAISSRTGGLGETQYF. The CDR3 region has the DNA TGTGCCATCAGCAGCAGGACAGGGGGCTTGGGAGAGACCCAGTACTTC.

The chain joins TRBV5-1 to TRBJ1-2; D is uncertain. The V gene's germline CDR1 is SGHRS and CDR2 YFSETQ. The CDR3 has 13 amino acids. V was trimmed by 4 bases and J by 6 bases, leaving 13 bases between them. CDR3: CASSQIAGDGYTF. In DNA form, the CDR3 reads TGCGCCAGCAGCCAAATTGCAGGAGATGGCTACACCTTC.